This entry lists 14 T cell receptor beta chains sequenced from one sample in a study of cytomegalovirus exposure and HLA in healthy donors. The PCR used 60 Vbeta and 13 Jbeta primers. The method was immunoSEQ multiplex PCR; TCRdb's version includes in-frame clones alone and lacks a portion of them. Among about 130,000 clones listed, 80% to 85% were seen once. The sequencing input was PBMCs. All receptors derive from a woman in her twenties or thirties in good health and CMV-seronegative.

The chain links TRBV7-9 to TRBJ2-7, with 8 bases that match TRBD1. Germline V lookup: CDR1 SEHNR, CDR2 FQNEAQ (reference sequence). The junction had 15 bases not matched to a gene; V was cut back by 8 bases and J by 3 bases. The CDR3 loop spans 16 amino acids. CDR3 in DNA: TGTGCCAGCGCGAGAGACGCCGGGACAGGTCTCTACGAGCAGTACTTC. Translating it yields CASARDAGTGLYEQYF. Filled out from reference TRBV7-9 and TRBJ2-7, the complete variable domain reads DTGVSQNPRHKITKRGQNVTFRCDPISEHNRLYWYRQTLGQGPEFLTYFQNEAQLEKSRLLSDRFSAERPKGSFSTLEIQRTEQGDSAMYLCASARDAGTGLYEQYFGPGTRLTVT.

The rearrangement joins TRBV4-2 to TRBJ2-3; D unclear. Per germline, CDR1 LGHNA and CDR2 YNFKEQ. The CDR3 spans 13 residues. V shed 0 bases and J shed 4 bases, with 5 bases lying between them. The CDR3 DNA sequence: TGTGCCAGCAGCCAAGATCCTGCAGATACGCAGTATTTT. It codes for CASSQDPADTQYF.

The chain couples TRBV2 to TRBJ2-1; 11 bases are a match to TRBD1. Germline values: CDR1 SNHLY, CDR2 FYNNEI. CDR3 length: 13 amino acids. The J segment lost 8 bases and the V segment lost 3 bases, leaving 0 bases of the junction unmatched. The CDR3 here is CASSEGQGDEQFF. Written as DNA, the CDR3 is TGTGCCAGCAGTGAGGGACAGGGGGATGAGCAGTTCTTC.

In its sample, this clone was seen once. The V gene is TRBV7-2, the J gene TRBJ1-1, with 7 bases that match TRBD1. This CDR3 region has 13 residues. Germline V gene sequence: CDR1 SGHTA, CDR2 FQGNSA. V shed 5 bases and J 4 bases; nucleotides not matched to a gene: 4. The CDR3 loop is CASSQGQPTEAFF. The CDR3, as DNA: TGTGCCAGCAGCCAGGGACAGCCCACTGAAGCTTTCTTT. Using reference TRBV7-2 and TRBJ1-1 for the parts outside the CDR3, the full variable domain is GAGVSQSPSNKVTEKGKDVELRCDPISGHTALYWYRQSLGQGLEFLIYFQGNSAPDKSGLPSDRFSAERTGGSVSTLTIQRTQQEDSAVYLCASSQGQPTEAFFGQGTRLTVV.

This clone appeared a single time. The rearrangement uses TRBV10-3 and TRBJ2-7, with 7 positions matching TRBD2. Germline trimming cut 2 bases from V and 7 bases from J; bases unmatched to any gene: 17. The CDR3 has 17 amino acids. Germline CDR1 ENHRY, CDR2 SYGVKD. CDR3 coding DNA: TGTGCCATCAGTGAGAGACGACTAGCCAGCGAAGGAGGGGAGCAGTACTTC. Amino acids: CAISERRLASEGGEQYF.

This rearrangement joins TRBV6-5 to TRBJ1-1; D unclear. Germline V gene lookup returns CDR1 MNHEY and CDR2 SVGAGI. The germline V and J ends were trimmed by 0 bases and 4 bases, with 6 bases remaining between them. The CDR3 has 13 residues. CDR3 region: CASSYSGVTEAFF. CDR3 nucleotide sequence: TGTGCCAGCAGTTACTCCGGGGTCACTGAAGCTTTCTTT.

The gene calls are TRBV4-1 and TRBJ2-5, with 13 bases matching TRBD2. The V and J ends lost 1 base and 7 bases, in that order; junction bases with no gene match: 9. The CDR3 runs to 17 residues. From germline, CDR1 is MGHRA and CDR2 YSYEKL. CDR3 sequence: CASSQGVWTSGSGTQYF. CDR3 DNA: TGCGCCAGCAGCCAAGGGGTTTGGACTAGCGGGAGCGGGACCCAGTACTTC.

V and J are TRBV6-6 and TRBJ2-7; 10 nucleotides match TRBD2. This CDR3 contains 16 residues. The V gene end was trimmed by 6 bases and the J gene end by 0 bases; junction bases not matched to a gene: 8. Per germline, CDR1 MNHNY and CDR2 SVGAGI (reference sequence). The CDR3 reads CASSPGASGGSYEQYF. The CDR3 DNA reads as TGTGCCAGCAGCCCTGGGGCTAGCGGGGGCTCCTACGAGCAGTACTTC.

J is TRBJ2-7 and V is TRBV4-2; D is perhaps TRBD2 (5 bases). Germline CDR1 is LGHNA and CDR2 is YNFKEQ. Trimming shortened V by 1 base and J by 3 bases, and 10 bases separated the two germline ends. The CDR3 runs 14 residues. This CDR3 reads CASSQGPSSYEQYF. The CDR3 region has the DNA TGTGCCAGCAGCCAAGGGCCTAGCAGCTACGAGCAGTACTTC.

CDR3 in DNA: TGTGCCAGCAGCGCGGGACAGGGGTACACTGAAGCTTTCTTT. It is translated as CASSAGQGYTEAFF. The chain links TRBV9 to TRBJ1-1; TRBD1 agrees at 10 bases. Germline V lookup: CDR1 SGDLS, CDR2 YYNGEE. The CDR3 totals 14 residues. The trim removed 3 bases at V and 3 bases at J, leaving 2 bases unmatched. Using reference TRBV9 and TRBJ1-1 for the parts outside the CDR3, the full variable domain is DSGVTQTPKHLITATGQRVTLRCSPRSGDLSVYWYQQSLDQGLQFLIQYYNGEERAKGNILERFSAQQFPDLHSELNLSSLELGDSALYFCASSAGQGYTEAFFGQGTRLTVV.

The J gene is TRBJ2-7, the V gene TRBV12-5, with D possibly TRBD1 on 5 matching bases. CDR3 length: 13 residues. Trimming removed 7 bases at V and 2 bases at J, with 12 bases between. The germline gives CDR1 LGHNT, CDR2 FRNRAP. The chain's CDR3 is CASAYDRAYEQYF. Here the CDR3 DNA reads TGTGCTAGTGCCTATGACAGAGCCTACGAGCAGTACTTC.

The chain couples TRBV9 to TRBJ2-7; D perhaps matches TRBD1 (6 bases). V lost 2 bases, J lost 3 bases, and 21 bases lay in between. This CDR3 is built from 17 residues. The germline V gene encodes CDR1 SGDLS and CDR2 YYNGEE. The CDR3: CASSVKKIGTSYYEQYF. In nucleotides, the CDR3 is TGTGCCAGCAGCGTCAAAAAAATCGGGACAAGTTACTACGAGCAGTACTTC.

This chain links TRBV19 with TRBJ1-2, with 9 bases fitting TRBD1. Germline V gives CDR1 LNHDA, CDR2 SQIVND (reference sequence). V shed 1 base and J 7 bases; nucleotides not matched to a gene: 1. This CDR3 is built from 13 residues. The DNA of the CDR3 is TGTGCCAGTAGTATAGGGGACAGGGTTGGCTACACCTTC. Translating gives CASSIGDRVGYTF. The whole variable domain, remainder taken from reference TRBV19 and TRBJ1-2, is DGGITQSPKYLFRKEGQNVTLSCEQNLNHDAMYWYRQDPGQGLRLIYYSQIVNDFQKGDIAEGYSVSREKKESFPLTVTSAQKNPTAFYLCASSIGDRVGYTFGSGTRLTVV.

This rearrangement joins TRBV7-9 to TRBJ2-1, with D tentatively TRBD2 (6 bases). This CDR3 region has 15 residues. V was pared by 1 base and J by 2 bases, with 9 bases between. CDR1 and CDR2 from the germline V gene are SEHNR and FQNEAQ (reference sequence). The DNA for the CDR3 is TGTGCCAGCAGCTTAGGACTAGAAGCCTACAATGAGCAGTTCTTC. Residues: CASSLGLEAYNEQFF. The full variable domain, completed using reference TRBV7-9 and TRBJ2-1, is DTGVSQNPRHKITKRGQNVTFRCDPISEHNRLYWYRQTLGQGPEFLTYFQNEAQLEKSRLLSDRFSAERPKGSFSTLEIQRTEQGDSAMYLCASSLGLEAYNEQFFGPGTRLTVL.